The next 24 T cell receptor beta chains were all read from a single sample in a study of post-analysis software for immune sequencing data. Overall study findings and caveats: The study found TRBV5-6, TRBV5-1 and TRBV20-1 among five TRBV segments more frequent in patients than controls.

Their antigens remain unidentified. Unique molecular identifiers were present in the TCR beta cDNA libraries. Via MiXCR, TCRdb re-called the PCR reads, giving one row per CDR3 protein. The table lists about 560,000 distinct CDR3 sequences, roughly 46% of them singletons, with under 2% in the top ten. Sequencing used blood. These receptors all stem from a girl aged 10 to 17 with multiple sclerosis.

This clonotype was counted between two and nine times. This sequence joins TRBV13 and TRBJ1-2; D is perhaps TRBD1 (6 bases). This CDR3 region has 13 residues. Germline V gene lookup returns CDR1 PRHDT and CDR2 FYEKMQ (reference sequence). V was pared by 4 bases and J by 4 bases, with 10 bases between. This CDR3 reads CASSSRGAYGYTF. The DNA for the CDR3 is TGTGCCAGCAGCTCACGGGGGGCCTATGGCTACACCTTC.

CDR3 amino acids: CAISARSVDIGYTF. In DNA form, the CDR3 reads TGTGCCATCAGTGCCCGATCTGTTGACATCGGCTACACCTTC. V is TRBV10-3 and J is TRBJ1-2; D not certain. The V gene lost 4 bases and the J gene lost 8 bases, with 17 bases spanning the gap. CDR3 length: 14 amino acids. Germline V gene data show CDR1 as ENHRY and CDR2 as SYGVKD.

The rearrangement uses TRBV20-1 and TRBJ2-1; TRBD1 aligns across 10 bases. The end of the DNA aligns better with TRBJ2-7, so the J call may be wrong. The CDR3 is 13 amino acids. Germline V gene lookup returns CDR1 DFQATT and CDR2 SNEGSKA (reference sequence). CDR3 DNA: TGCAGTGCTCCGGGACAGGGGCCGAATGAGCAGTACTTC. It translates to CSAPGQGPNEQYF.

Here the CDR3 reads CSARDLANSYEQYF. Here the CDR3 DNA reads TGCAGTGCTAGAGATCTAGCGAATTCCTACGAGCAGTACTTC. The chain has TRBV20-1 and TRBJ2-7; TRBD2 is a possible D gene (6 bases). The CDR3 runs 14 residues. Deletions cut 0 bases from V and 1 base from J, with 10 bases between. CDR1 and CDR2 from the germline V gene are DFQATT and SNEGSKA (reference sequence).

This clonotype appeared a few times. This chain joins TRBV20-1 and TRBJ1-5; D gene ambiguous. The CDR3 spans 13 residues. Trimming stripped 1 base from V and 4 bases from J, with 8 bases between. CDR1 is DFQATT, CDR2 SNEGSKA, per germline (reference sequence). The CDR3 sequence is CSARVDANQPQHF. The CDR3 DNA is TGCAGTGCTAGAGTTGACGCAAATCAGCCCCAGCATTTT.

In this sample, this clonotype turned up a few times. This chain connects TRBV5-1 to TRBJ2-5; D call uncertain. CDR3 length equals 15 residues. Germline loops: CDR1 SGHRS, CDR2 YFSETQ. Trimming took 3 bases from V and 3 from J, leaving 15 bases between them. The CDR3 DNA reads TGCGCCAGCAGCTCCATGACACCCGAAAAAGAGACCCAGTACTTC. This gives the protein CASSSMTPEKETQYF.

The J gene is TRBJ2-1, the V gene TRBV6-1, with 7 bases lining up with TRBD2. Looked up from germline, CDR1 is MNHNS and CDR2 is SASEGT. V was clipped by 2 bases and J by 4 bases; unmatched bases: 8. CDR3 length: 16 residues. CDR3 nucleotides: TGTGCCAGCAGTGAAAGTGGGGAGGGAGGGTACAATGAGCAGTTCTTC. This codes for CASSESGEGGYNEQFF.

This chain joins TRBV6-5 and TRBJ2-2, with D maybe TRBD2 (6 bases). Germline-derived CDR1 and CDR2 are MNHEY and SVGAGI. CDR3 length: 16 amino acids. Trimming took 0 bases from V and 4 from J, leaving 12 bases between them. The CDR3 sequence is CASSYSGGGVTGELFF. In DNA, the CDR3 is TGTGCCAGCAGTTACTCGGGCGGCGGGGTCACCGGGGAGCTGTTTTTT.

The chain has TRBV5-1 and TRBJ2-7; either TRBD1 or TRBD2 may supply D (5 bases each). This CDR3 is built from 16 residues. Germline CDR1 SGHRS, CDR2 YFSETQ. Trimming cost V 4 bases and J 1 base, with 18 bases left between them. The chain's CDR3 is CASSPDGGFGSYEQYF. Written as DNA, the CDR3 is TGCGCCAGCAGCCCGGATGGGGGTTTTGGTTCCTACGAGCAGTACTTC.

This chain uses TRBV29-1 with TRBJ1-2; 9 bases match TRBD1. The V gene's germline CDR1 is SQVTM and CDR2 ANQGSEA. The CDR3 length is 14 residues. The V and J ends lost 6 bases and 7 bases, in that order; junction bases with no gene match: 12. Here the CDR3 reads CSVAGQGVVGGYTF. The CDR3 DNA sequence: TGCAGCGTAGCGGGACAGGGAGTGGTTGGTGGCTACACCTTC. Full variable domain (rest looked up from reference TRBV29-1 and TRBJ1-2): SAVISQKPSRDICQRGTSLTIQCQVDSQVTMMFWYRQQPGQSLTLIATANQGSEATYESGFVIDKFPISRPNLTFSTLTVSNMSPEDSSIYLCSVAGQGVVGGYTFGSGTRLTVV.

The gene calls are TRBV6-5 and TRBJ2-3; unclear D gene. CDR1 is MNHEY and CDR2 is SVGAGI in the germline V gene. This CDR3 has 15 residues. V was shortened by 0 bases and J by 3 bases, with 10 bases between the two germline ends. CDR3 in amino acids: CASSYSVGRTDTQYF. The CDR3, as DNA: TGTGCCAGCAGTTACTCTGTGGGTCGAACAGATACGCAGTATTTT.

The rearrangement uses TRBV20-1 and TRBJ1-2, with a weak D call TRBD1 (6 bases). This CDR3 spans 16 amino acids. The germline CDR1 and CDR2 sequences are DFQATT and SNEGSKA (reference sequence). V dropped 3 bases and J dropped 7 bases, with 24 bases sitting between them. The CDR3 DNA is TGCAGTGCTAGGGATGGACAGAAAACCGCCTCTGGTGGCTACACCTTC. It encodes CSARDGQKTASGGYTF.

The J gene is TRBJ2-4, the V gene TRBV3-1; TRBD2 matches 8 bases. The CDR3 contains 16 residues. V shed 4 bases and J 1 base; nucleotides not matched to a gene: 6. Germline V gene data show CDR1 as LGHDT and CDR2 as YNNKEL (reference sequence). CDR3 residues: CASSRTGGLAKNIQYF. CDR3 nucleotide sequence: TGTGCCAGCAGCCGGACGGGGGGGCTGGCCAAAAACATTCAGTACTTC.

This clonotype has just one count. V gene TRBV20-1 combines with J gene TRBJ2-3; TRBD1 aligns across 7 bases. This CDR3 is built from 14 residues. Germline-derived CDR1 and CDR2 are DFQATT and SNEGSKA (reference sequence). Germline trimming cut 5 bases from V and 3 bases from J; bases unmatched to any gene: 8. The CDR3 loop reads CSAAKTGRTDTQYF. The CDR3 DNA sequence: TGCAGTGCTGCTAAGACAGGGCGAACAGATACGCAGTATTTT.

Only one count was recorded for this clonotype. The rearrangement uses TRBV11-2 and TRBJ2-5; a possible D gene is TRBD2 (6 bases). From germline, CDR1 is SGHAT and CDR2 FQNNGV. The CDR3 has 16 amino acids. Trimming shortened V by 4 bases and J by 2 bases, and 17 bases separated the two germline ends. CDR3 sequence: CASSSYSLGGQETQYF. The CDR3 DNA reads as TGTGCCAGCAGCTCGTACAGTCTTGGGGGGCAAGAGACCCAGTACTTC.

V and J are TRBV10-3 and TRBJ1-4; a possible D gene is TRBD1 (5 bases). Trimming shortened V by 8 bases and J by 0 bases, and 10 bases separated the two germline ends. Looked up from germline, CDR1 is ENHRY and CDR2 is SYGVKD. The CDR3 contains 14 residues. The CDR3 spells CAIGGGATNEKLFF. The DNA for the CDR3 is TGTGCCATCGGGGGGGGAGCAACTAATGAAAAACTGTTTTTT.

This clonotype was recorded many times. The chain has TRBV10-3 and TRBJ2-7; 10 nucleotides line up with TRBD1. J gave up 0 bases and V 0 bases, and 2 bases lay outside the gene matches. The germline gives CDR1 ENHRY, CDR2 SYGVKD. The CDR3 consists of 16 residues. The CDR3 here is CAISESRTGGSYEQYF. DNA for the CDR3: TGTGCCATCAGTGAGTCCCGGACAGGGGGCTCCTACGAGCAGTACTTC.

In DNA, the CDR3 is TGCGCCAGCAGCTTGGGGGACCGCCCAACTAATGAAAAACTGTTTTTT. It encodes CASSLGDRPTNEKLFF. The rearrangement links TRBV5-1 to TRBJ1-4; D is possibly TRBD1 (5 bases). Between the trimmed V and J ends, which lost 0 bases and 0 bases, there was a span of 9 bases. CDR1 and CDR2 from the germline V gene are SGHRS and YFSETQ. This CDR3 has 16 amino acids.

The chain is built from TRBV11-2 and TRBJ2-5; D remains unclear. The DNA end is a closer match to TRBJ2-7, so the J assignment may be wrong. Looked up from germline, CDR1 is SGHAT and CDR2 is FQNNGV. This CDR3 spans 15 amino acids. The CDR3 sequence: CASSSHSRVLDEQYF. CDR3 sequence (DNA): TGTGCCAGCAGCTCACACTCCCGGGTCCTCGACGAGCAGTACTTC.

This chain connects TRBV4-2 to TRBJ2-1, with a possible D match to TRBD2 (5 bases). Germline values: CDR1 LGHNA, CDR2 YNFKEQ. The CDR3 sequence is 16 residues long. With 2 bases removed from V and 4 bases from J, the gap between germline ends came to 15 bases. The CDR3 loop reads CASSQRGSGDYNEQFF. CDR3 nucleotides: TGTGCCAGCAGCCAAAGAGGGAGTGGGGATTACAATGAGCAGTTCTTC.

The gene calls are TRBV12-3 or TRBV12-4 and TRBJ2-2; no reliable D call. This CDR3 contains 14 residues. Trimming removed 5 bases from V and 7 bases from J, with 14 bases in between. The CDR3 here is CASSPLMAVGELFF. CDR3 DNA sequence: TGTGCCAGCAGTCCACTAATGGCCGTCGGGGAGCTGTTTTTT.

The chain combines TRBV20-1 with TRBJ2-1; D remains unclear. Germline assignment: CDR1 DFQATT and CDR2 SNEGSKA (reference sequence). The germline V and J ends were trimmed by 1 base and 9 bases, with 16 bases remaining between them. CDR3 length equals 14 residues. The CDR3 coding sequence is TGCAGTGCTAGAGTTATAGGCAGGTCCAGTGAGCAGTTCTTC. Translating it yields CSARVIGRSSEQFF.

The chain combines TRBV3-1 with TRBJ1-6, with a weak D call TRBD1 (5 bases). V lost 5 bases and J 5 bases, leaving 13 bases between the germline ends. The CDR3 covers 15 residues. CDR1 and CDR2 from the germline V gene are LGHDT and YNNKEL (reference sequence). CDR3: CASSFDSFNNSPLHF. CDR3 nucleotides: TGTGCCAGCAGCTTTGACAGCTTTAATAATTCACCCCTCCACTTT.

The chain has TRBV29-1 and TRBJ2-3, with D uncertain. V lost 4 bases and J lost 1, with 6 bases in between. CDR3 length: 12 residues. Germline CDR1 SQVTM, CDR2 ANQGSEA. The CDR3 nucleotides are TGCAGCGTTGTCCCAGGCACAGATACGCAGTATTTT. This gives the protein CSVVPGTDTQYF.